This is a list of T cell receptor beta chains from one sample in a study of Graves' ophthalmopathy and Graves' hyperthyroidism. TCRdb re-derived calls from the multiplex PCR reads in MiXCR, one entry per CDR3 protein. The data show about 640,000 distinct CDR3 sequences, over 40% seen once. The specimen was peripheral blood. The receptors originated from an adult man with Graves' ophthalmopathy. Each CDR3 is given without its conserved first and last residue.

>TRBJ2-7|TRBV5-1
ASSFEGSPYEQY
>TRBJ2-5|TRBV25-1
ASSEGAGGQETQY
>TRBJ2-1|TRBV7-9
ASSNYRTPSSYNEQF
>TRBJ2-5|TRBV6-5
ASSPVGGNQETQY
>TRBJ2-5|TRBV7-9
ASSPKGGSQETQY
>TRBJ2-7|TRBV20-1
SASVTRGTYEQY
>TRBJ2-7|TRBV7-9
ASSQGTSGGYEQY
>TRBJ2-1|TRBV4-2
ASSQPGEGRGNEQF
>TRBJ2-5|TRBV10-3
ASSYSTYDRGQETQY
>TRBJ1-2|TRBV24-1
ATSVQGHGYT
>TRBJ1-6|TRBV10-3
AISDRTVGDNSPLH
>TRBJ2-5|TRBV11-2
ASSWDRGTQY
>TRBJ2-2|TRBV4-1
ASSQGQPTGGELF
>TRBJ2-3|TRBV7-3
ASSLGVVTDTQY
>TRBJ1-1|TRBV29-1
SGPGTDRIMNTEAF
>TRBJ2-7|TRBV29-1
SVETGGTSYEQY
>TRBJ2-5|TRBV25-1
ACSAPSGREQETQY
>TRBJ1-2|TRBV15
ATSSYSQGYGYT
>TRBJ2-5|TRBV2
ASSVLGEQEGQY
>TRBJ2-5|TRBV7-9
ASSPATEEY
>TRBJ1-2|TRBV29-1
SVGGWTGAHDGHT
>TRBJ2-7|TRBV2
ASRQGSEQY
>TRBJ2-5|TRBV12-3/TRBV12-4
ASSSPRTGAQY
>TRBJ2-3|TRBV29-1
SVEDLSGSGHTQY
>TRBJ1-5|TRBV3-1
ASSQGGTQAGQPQH
>TRBJ2-2|TRBV4-1
ASSQVGGQGAGELF
>TRBJ2-5|TRBV19
ASFGQGVGQPQY
>TRBJ2-7|TRBV2
ASCRRGGFYEQY
>TRBJ2-7|TRBV29-1
SARGQGAHEQY
>TRBJ1-1|TRBV20-1
SASPGGNTEAF
>TRBJ2-7|TRBV2
ASSDPQEAYEQY
>TRBJ2-7|TRBV5-4
ASSFGQGGSYEQY
>TRBJ2-6|TRBV18
ASSPPWGSGANVLT
>TRBJ2-5|TRBV10-3
AISAQKTGKTQY
>TRBJ1-2|TRBV13
ASSPTGTGQDVYGYT
>TRBJ2-5|TRBV9
ASSLQSQETQY
>TRBJ2-7|TRBV10-3
AISEVLGSRTYEQY
>TRBJ2-5|TRBV25-1
ASSPLLAGDQETQY
>TRBJ1-1|TRBV29-1
SVEDRGQGRATEAF
>TRBJ2-2|TRBV13
ASSLWGSGVTGELF
>TRBJ2-2|TRBV5-1
ASSLSRANTGELF
>TRBJ2-2|TRBV7-2
ASSLVRAGGNTGELF
>TRBJ1-5|TRBV9
ASSETGGGNQPQH
>TRBJ1-3|TRBV6-5
ASSYSRGLSGNTIY
>TRBJ2-7|TRBV7-2
ASSWRGSRGSSYEQY